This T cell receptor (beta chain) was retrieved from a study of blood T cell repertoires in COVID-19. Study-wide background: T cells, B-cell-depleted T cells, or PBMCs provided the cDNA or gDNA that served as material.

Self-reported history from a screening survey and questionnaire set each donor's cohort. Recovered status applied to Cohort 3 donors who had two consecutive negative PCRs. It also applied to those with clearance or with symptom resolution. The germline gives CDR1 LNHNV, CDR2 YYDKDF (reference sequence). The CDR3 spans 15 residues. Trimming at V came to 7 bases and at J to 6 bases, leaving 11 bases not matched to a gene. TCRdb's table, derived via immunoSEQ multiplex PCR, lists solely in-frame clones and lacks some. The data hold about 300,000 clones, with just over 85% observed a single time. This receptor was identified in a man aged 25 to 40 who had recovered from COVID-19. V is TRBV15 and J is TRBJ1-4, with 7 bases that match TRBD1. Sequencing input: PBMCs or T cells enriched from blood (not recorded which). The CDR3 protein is CATTQSDRVDEKLFF. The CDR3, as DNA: TGTGCCACCACCCAATCAGACAGGGTGGATGAAAAACTGTTTTTT.